The 10 T cell receptor beta chains presented below share a single source sample, sequenced in a study of cytomegalovirus exposure and HLA in healthy donors. Primers for the PCR totalled 60 Vbeta and 13 Jbeta. The table came from immunoSEQ multiplex PCR; TCRdb's copy has only in-frame clones and leaves some out. The table includes approximately 77,000 clones, about 76% detected once. Sequencing input: PBMCs. The receptor source for this set is a male donor in good health and CMV-seropositive.

This rearrangement joins TRBV5-1 to TRBJ1-1; TRBD1 agrees at 8 bases. Germline values: CDR1 SGHRS, CDR2 YFSETQ. V lost 5 bases and J lost 1; bases outside the gene matches: 7. The CDR3 consists of 15 residues. The CDR3 DNA follows: TGCGCCAGCAGGGAGAGGACAGGGAAGAACACTGAAGCTTTCTTT. Encoded protein: CASRERTGKNTEAFF.

The chain combines TRBV18 with TRBJ2-7, with 10 bases fitting TRBD2. With V trimmed by 0 bases and J by 3 bases, 8 bases remained unmatched. The V gene's germline CDR1 is KGHSH and CDR2 LQKENI. The CDR3 is made up of 17 amino acids. Written as DNA, the CDR3 is TGTGCCAGCTCACCACCGGGACTAGCGATGGGGCGCTACGAGCAGTACTTC. Residues: CASSPPGLAMGRYEQYF. Full variable domain (remainder filled in from reference TRBV18 and TRBJ2-7): NAGVMQNPRHLVRRRGQEARLRCSPMKGHSHVYWYRQLPEEGLKFMVYLQKENIIDESGMPKERFSAEFPKEGPSILRIQQVVRGDSAAYFCASSPPGLAMGRYEQYFGPGTRLTVT.

The V call is TRBV7-2, the J call TRBJ1-3, with 10 bases identical to TRBD1. Germline V gene lookup returns CDR1 SGHTA and CDR2 FQGNSA. There are 16 residues in the CDR3. The V segment lost 5 bases and the J segment 0 bases; nucleotides outside the gene matches: 4. The CDR3 bases are TGTGCCAGCAGCAAGGGACAGGGGAGCTCTGGAAACACCATATATTTT. Its protein product is CASSKGQGSSGNTIYF.

The chain combines TRBV9 with TRBJ2-1, with TRBD2 as a possible D gene (6 bases). V was cut by 0 bases and J by 3 bases, with 10 bases left in between. Germline CDR1 is SGDLS and CDR2 is YYNGEE. CDR3 size: 15 residues. The chain's CDR3 is CASSVVSGDYNEQFF. The DNA for the CDR3 is TGTGCCAGCAGCGTAGTATCGGGGGACTACAATGAGCAGTTCTTC.

This chain links TRBV19 with TRBJ2-1, with 12 bases lining up with TRBD2. Germline values: CDR1 LNHDA, CDR2 SQIVND (reference sequence). V was clipped by 5 bases and J by 3 bases; unmatched bases: 5. The CDR3 contains 16 residues. CDR3 protein: CASSLRTSGNYNEQFF. The CDR3 DNA reads as TGTGCCAGTAGTTTACGGACTAGCGGGAACTACAATGAGCAGTTCTTC. Supplemented by reference TRBV19 and TRBJ2-1, the full variable domain reads DGGITQSPKYLFRKEGQNVTLSCEQNLNHDAMYWYRQDPGQGLRLIYYSQIVNDFQKGDIAEGYSVSREKKESFPLTVTSAQKNPTAFYLCASSLRTSGNYNEQFFGPGTRLTVL.

This clone showed up just once. CDR3 protein: CASSPRTGGHYEQYF. As DNA, the CDR3 is TGTGCCAGCAGCCCCCGGACAGGGGGCCACTACGAGCAGTACTTC. This rearrangement joins TRBV4-2 to TRBJ2-7, with 11 bases fitting TRBD1. The CDR3 is made up of 15 amino acids. The ends lost 4 bases at V and 3 bases at J; junction bases unmatched: 5. Germline V gene lookup returns CDR1 LGHNA and CDR2 YNFKEQ.

V is TRBV30 and J is TRBJ2-5; D might be TRBD2 (5 bases). With 1 base removed from V and 1 base from J, the gap between germline ends came to 10 bases. This CDR3 has 14 residues. Germline CDR1 is GTSNPN and CDR2 is SVGIG (reference sequence). The CDR3, as DNA: TGTGCCTGGAGTGGGGAGAGGCGCCAAGAGACCCAGTACTTC. It specifies CAWSGERRQETQYF.

This sequence joins TRBV15 and TRBJ1-2, with 7 nucleotides matching TRBD1. CDR1 and CDR2 (germline): LNHNV, YYDKDF (reference sequence). This CDR3 has 14 amino acids. V shed 5 bases, J shed 3 bases, and the junction held 6 bases outside the gene matches. The CDR3 reads CATSQFGTDYGYTF. CDR3 DNA: TGTGCCACCAGCCAATTCGGGACAGACTATGGCTACACCTTC.

This clone was counted only a few times. V usage is TRBV6-6 and J usage is TRBJ2-7; 9 bases align to TRBD2. V was clipped by 8 bases and J by 7 bases; unmatched bases: 15. Germline CDR1 reads MNHNY; CDR2 reads SVGAGI (reference sequence). This CDR3 spans 15 amino acids. The DNA of the CDR3 is TGTGCCAGCTGGGCCGCGGGGGGGGCGATGGAAGAGCAGTACTTC. It yields the protein CASWAAGGAMEEQYF.

V usage is TRBV9 and J usage is TRBJ2-7; 9 bases line up with TRBD1. The CDR3 contains 19 residues. The trim removed 7 bases at V and 3 bases at J, leaving 23 bases unmatched. Germline loops: CDR1 SGDLS, CDR2 YYNGEE. The CDR3 loop reads CASGPGEGTGTLRIYEQYF. DNA of the CDR3: TGTGCCAGCGGGCCGGGGGAGGGGACAGGGACCCTAAGAATCTACGAGCAGTACTTC. The full variable domain, with the rest looked up from reference TRBV9 and TRBJ2-7, is DSGVTQTPKHLITATGQRVTLRCSPRSGDLSVYWYQQSLDQGLQFLIQYYNGEERAKGNILERFSAQQFPDLHSELNLSSLELGDSALYFCASGPGEGTGTLRIYEQYFGPGTRLTVT.